Below are 25 T cell receptor beta chains sequenced from a single sample in a study of T cells in Graves' hyperthyroidism and ophthalmopathy. Researchers amplified the TCR beta CDR3 regions from RNA transcripts. HTBI primers drove first-round RT-PCR of the TCR CDR3. One entry per CDR3 protein, called by TCRdb with MiXCR from the multiplex PCR reads. The repertoire includes about 350,000 distinct CDR3 sequences, roughly 14% of them detected once, and just under 25% sits in the top ten. The specimen was blood. These receptors came from a woman in her twenties or thirties with Graves' hyperthyroidism.

This clonotype was seen at least ten times. The CDR3: CASNPSGNPRNTGELFF. Written as DNA, the CDR3 is TGTGCCAGCAACCCAAGCGGGAATCCAAGGAACACCGGGGAGCTGTTTTTT. The chain carries TRBV7-2 and TRBJ2-2, with TRBD2 matching 7 bases. This CDR3 region has 17 residues. V shed 7 bases, J shed 1 base, and the junction held 12 bases outside the gene matches. Germline V gene lookup returns CDR1 SGHTA and CDR2 FQGNSA.

Of note for this clonotype: A much larger clone differs by one base, so this may be a read error. This rearrangement joins TRBV28 to TRBJ2-2; D uncertain. CDR3 length equals 14 residues. Trimming shortened V by 11 bases and J by 1 base, and 14 bases separated the two germline ends. Germline assignment: CDR1 MDHEN and CDR2 SYDVKM. The CDR3 reads CAVSCARNTGELFF. The CDR3 coding sequence is TGTGCCGTATCGTGCGCCAGGAACACCGGGGAGCTGTTTTTT.

At least ten counts were recorded for this clonotype. This chain joins TRBV28 and TRBJ2-7, with 14 positions matching TRBD2. V was clipped by 2 bases and J by 5 bases; unmatched bases: 5. CDR1 MDHEN and CDR2 SYDVKM come from the germline V gene. There are 16 residues in the CDR3. The CDR3 is CASSLGTSGSKDEQYF. For the CDR3, the DNA is TGTGCCAGCAGTTTAGGGACTAGCGGGAGTAAGGACGAGCAGTACTTC.

On this clonotype: One base away lies a much larger clone, so this may be a sequencing read error. The gene calls are TRBV5-1 and TRBJ1-2; 7 bases fit TRBD1. The CDR3 length is 12 residues. Germline V gene lookup returns CDR1 SGHRS and CDR2 YFSETQ. The CDR3: CVSSPDRDGYTF. The CDR3 DNA sequence: TGCGTCAGCAGCCCCGACAGGGACGGCTACACCTTC.

This clonotype was seen more than once but under ten times. This chain joins TRBV9 and TRBJ2-3, with D perhaps TRBD1 or TRBD2 (5 bases each). Germline values: CDR1 SGDLS, CDR2 YYNGEE. The CDR3 is made up of 16 amino acids. The V and J ends lost 0 bases and 0 bases respectively, with 11 bases between them. The CDR3 nucleotides are TGTGCCAGCAGCGTAGTAGGGGACGGGAGCACAGATACGCAGTATTTT. Translating it yields CASSVVGDGSTDTQYF.

The chain joins TRBV10-3 to TRBJ1-1; 7 bases are shared with TRBD1. V gave up 4 bases and J gave up 0 bases; unmatched junction bases: 5. In germline, CDR1 is ENHRY, CDR2 SYGVKD. The CDR3 contains 15 residues. The CDR3 loop is CAISAQQGMNTEAFF. The CDR3 nucleotides read TGTGCCATCAGTGCACAACAGGGGATGAACACTGAAGCTTTCTTT.

This clonotype has at least ten counts. This chain connects TRBV6-1 to TRBJ1-2; unclear D gene. This CDR3 spans 13 amino acids. Trimming shortened V by 8 bases and J by 7 bases, and 17 bases separated the two germline ends. Germline V lookup: CDR1 MNHNS, CDR2 SASEGT. In nucleotides, the CDR3 is TGTGCCAGCGAGGGCACTTTGGGGATTGGCTACACCTTC. This encodes CASEGTLGIGYTF.

This clonotype has a count of ten or more. This sequence joins TRBV20-1 and TRBJ2-2; D is perhaps TRBD1 or TRBD2 (5 bases each). V was shortened by 4 bases and J by 6 bases, with 12 bases between the two germline ends. The CDR3 extends over 13 amino acids. Germline loops: CDR1 DFQATT, CDR2 SNEGSKA (reference sequence). The CDR3 region has the DNA TGCAGTGCTAAGGATGGGACCCCCGGGGAGCTGTTTTTT. Its translation is CSAKDGTPGELFF.

The chain couples TRBV20-1 to TRBJ2-1; TRBD2 agrees at 8 bases. Germline V gene lookup returns CDR1 DFQATT and CDR2 SNEGSKA (reference sequence). The CDR3 loop spans 14 amino acids. V dropped 7 bases and J dropped 6; count of bases not matched to a gene: 11. CDR3 sequence (DNA): TGCAGTGGGGCAGGGACTAGGGGGGTCAATGAGCAGTTCTTC. Residues: CSGAGTRGVNEQFF.

This clonotype has at least ten counts. The chain joins TRBV29-1 to TRBJ1-2; D remains ambiguous. The CDR3 loop spans 10 amino acids. CDR1 and CDR2 from the germline V gene are SQVTM and ANQGSEA. The V gene lost 5 bases and the J gene lost 6 bases, with 7 bases spanning the gap. CDR3 sequence (DNA): TGCAGCGTTCTAGGAGATGGCTACACCTTC. It is translated as CSVLGDGYTF.

This clonotype was counted many times. The J gene is TRBJ2-7, the V gene TRBV6-6; D might be TRBD2 (5 bases). CDR3 length: 13 residues. Germline V gives CDR1 MNHNY, CDR2 SVGAGI (reference sequence). V dropped 0 bases and J dropped 5 bases, with 8 bases sitting between them. The CDR3 nucleotides are TGTGCCAGCAGTTACTCCCGGGGAAACGAGCAGTACTTC. Protein sequence: CASSYSRGNEQYF.

This clonotype was seen only a few times. The V call is TRBV2, the J call TRBJ2-1; the D is unclear. The germline gives CDR1 SNHLY, CDR2 FYNNEI. V dropped 5 bases and J dropped 7 bases, with 3 bases sitting between them. The CDR3 sequence is 10 residues long. CDR3 sequence reads: CASSRNEQFF. DNA of the CDR3: TGTGCCAGCAGTAGGAATGAGCAGTTCTTC.

This clonotype was seen only a few times. This rearrangement joins TRBV9 to TRBJ1-6; no clear D. The germline CDR1 and CDR2 sequences are SGDLS and YYNGEE. The CDR3 covers 15 residues. Deletions cut 1 base from V and 7 bases from J, with 12 bases between. The CDR3 DNA follows: TGTGCCAGCAGCGTATACGGAGGCTACAATTCACCCCTCCACTTT. Protein product: CASSVYGGYNSPLHF. Variable domain in full (rest from reference TRBV9 and TRBJ1-6): DSGVTQTPKHLITATGQRVTLRCSPRSGDLSVYWYQQSLDQGLQFLIQYYNGEERAKGNILERFSAQQFPDLHSELNLSSLELGDSALYFCASSVYGGYNSPLHFGNGTRLTVT.

The chain couples TRBV19 to TRBJ2-7; D is unclear. Germline V gives CDR1 LNHDA, CDR2 SQIVND (reference sequence). CDR3 size: 10 residues. Trimming shortened V by 7 bases and J by 5 bases, and 6 bases separated the two germline ends. The CDR3 spells CASISHEQYF. The CDR3 coding sequence is TGTGCCAGTATTTCCCACGAGCAGTACTTC.

The V gene is TRBV29-1, the J gene TRBJ2-1; D gene uncertain. The V gene lost 8 bases and the J gene lost 4 bases, with 9 bases spanning the gap. This CDR3 contains 11 residues. Germline V gives CDR1 SQVTM, CDR2 ANQGSEA. The CDR3 spells CSFFGYNEQFF. As DNA, the CDR3 is TGCAGCTTTTTCGGGTACAATGAGCAGTTCTTC.

This chain joins TRBV4-1 and TRBJ2-2; 7 nucleotides agree with TRBD1. Germline CDR1 and CDR2: MGHRA and YSYEKL. The CDR3 length is 17 residues. Losses at the gene ends were 1 base for V and 0 bases for J; bases not matched to a gene: 5. CDR3 bases: TGCGCCAGCAGCCAAGCACGGGACAGCACGAACACCGGGGAGCTGTTTTTT. This codes for CASSQARDSTNTGELFF.

V is TRBV3-1 and J is TRBJ1-1; unclear D gene. This CDR3 has 14 residues. Germline values: CDR1 LGHDT, CDR2 YNNKEL (reference sequence). The V gene lost 4 bases and the J gene lost 0 bases, with 9 bases spanning the gap. The CDR3 coding sequence is TGTGCCAGCAGCCGGGAGTTAATGAACACTGAAGCTTTCTTT. Protein sequence: CASSRELMNTEAFF.

This clonotype was seen at least ten times. The chain recombines TRBV7-2 with TRBJ1-1; D not resolved. The V end lost 5 bases, the J end lost 6 bases, and 10 bases lay between the germline ends. The length of the CDR3 is 12 residues. Germline V gene data show CDR1 as SGHTA and CDR2 as FQGNSA. The CDR3 sequence is CASSANSPEAFF. The CDR3 DNA sequence: TGTGCCAGCAGCGCTAACAGCCCTGAAGCTTTCTTT.

This clonotype was picked up a small number of times. A read error is possible here, since a much larger clone lies one base away. V gene TRBV11-2 combines with J gene TRBJ2-3; D is undetermined. V was pared by 1 base and J by 0 bases, with 8 bases between. Looked up from germline, CDR1 is SGHAT and CDR2 is FQNNGV. CDR3 length: 15 residues. Here the CDR3 reads CASSLVGSSTDTQYF. The CDR3 DNA reads as TGTGCCAGCAGCTTAGTTGGCAGTAGCACAGATACGCAGTATTTT.

This sequence joins TRBV19 and TRBJ1-2; TRBD1 aligns across 7 bases. J lost 8 bases, V lost 7 bases, and 13 bases had no gene match. Germline V gene data show CDR1 as LNHDA and CDR2 as SQIVND (reference sequence). CDR3 length equals 14 residues. CDR3 residues: CASNPLDREGGYTF. DNA of the CDR3: TGTGCCAGTAACCCACTTGACAGGGAAGGCGGCTACACCTTC.

This clonotype was observed many times. The chain is built from TRBV20-1 and TRBJ1-1; D gene uncertain. Trimming shortened V by 3 bases and J by 1 base, and 12 bases separated the two germline ends. CDR1 DFQATT and CDR2 SNEGSKA come from the germline V gene (reference sequence). The CDR3 loop spans 14 amino acids. The CDR3 DNA sequence: TGCAGTGCTAGTCGATCGGAGGGGAACACTGAAGCTTTCTTT. Protein sequence: CSASRSEGNTEAFF.

This clonotype has ten or more counts. The V call is TRBV6-2 or TRBV6-3, the J call TRBJ1-1; D uncertain. Trimming cost V 2 bases and J 6 bases, with 10 bases left between them. CDR3 length: 13 residues. Germline values: CDR1 MNHEY, CDR2 SVGEGT. This CDR3 is CASSYVGRSEAFF. DNA of the CDR3: TGTGCCAGCAGTTACGTAGGGAGGTCTGAAGCTTTCTTT.

The J gene is TRBJ2-3, the V gene TRBV6-5, with D perhaps matching TRBD2 (6 bases). Germline assignment: CDR1 MNHEY and CDR2 SVGAGI. V shed 0 bases and J shed 2 bases, with 21 bases lying between them. The CDR3 is 19 residues long. The CDR3 spells CASSYSVPPLVAVTDTQYF. CDR3 DNA sequence: TGTGCCAGCAGTTACTCGGTGCCCCCCCTGGTAGCGGTCACAGATACGCAGTATTTT.

This clonotype has just a few counts. The gene calls are TRBV28 and TRBJ2-7, with a possible D match to TRBD1 (5 bases). The length of the CDR3 is 12 residues. CDR1 is MDHEN, CDR2 SYDVKM, per germline. The V and J ends lost 6 bases and 7 bases respectively, with 13 bases between them. The CDR3 sequence is CASRIGVGEQYF. For the CDR3, the DNA is TGTGCCAGCAGGATAGGGGTGGGTGAGCAGTACTTC.

This clonotype was counted ten times or more. This chain connects TRBV6-1 to TRBJ2-3; no definite D call. CDR1 and CDR2 (germline): MNHNS, SASEGT. The V end was cut by 4 bases, the J end by 5 bases, with 10 bases between. The CDR3 is made up of 13 amino acids. DNA of the CDR3: TGTGCCAGCAGTGGATCCCTTGGAGATACGCAGTATTTT. This translates into CASSGSLGDTQYF.